This T cell receptor (beta chain) was observed in a study of blood T cell repertoires in COVID-19. Germline V gene lookup returns CDR1 SGHRS and CDR2 YFSETQ. V lost 2 bases to trimming and J lost 4 bases, with 12 bases between them. CDR3 length: 14 amino acids. Enrolled through a virtual design, the participants were between roughly 18 and 89 years of age and came from fewer than 30 US areas. Cohorts were assigned according to the clinical history that participants reported. This clone came up a few times. Study processing details: Nucleated cell number was recorded as an estimate derived from reference gene primer amplification. Libraries were prepared by immunoSEQ multiplex PCR; TCRdb keeps only in-frame clonotypes and omits some of them. V and J calls and clone size come straight from that table; D and trimming were deduced from the DNA. The profile covers roughly 180,000 clones, with 75% to 90% appearing a single time and 5% to 8% taken by the ten largest.

The clonotype was recovered from a man between 35 and 55 years old who had recovered from COVID-19. This chain connects TRBV5-1 to TRBJ2-5, with D tentatively TRBD2 (6 bases). The sequencing sample was made of PBMCs or T cells enriched from blood (not recorded which). The CDR3 DNA is TGCGCCAGCAGCTTTGGGCAGGGAGGAGAGACCCAGTACTTC. Protein: CASSFGQGGETQYF.